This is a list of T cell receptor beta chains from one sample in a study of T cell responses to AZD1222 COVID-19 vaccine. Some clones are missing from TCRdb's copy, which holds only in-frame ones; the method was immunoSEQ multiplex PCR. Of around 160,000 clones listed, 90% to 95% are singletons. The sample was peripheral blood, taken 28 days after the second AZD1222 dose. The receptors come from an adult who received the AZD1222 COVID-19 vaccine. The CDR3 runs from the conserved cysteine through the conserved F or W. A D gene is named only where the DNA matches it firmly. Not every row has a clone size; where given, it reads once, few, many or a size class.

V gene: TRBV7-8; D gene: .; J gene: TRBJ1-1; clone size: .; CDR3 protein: CASSRVGIMNTEAFF; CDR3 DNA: TGTGCCAGCAGCCGGGTTGGCATAATGAACACTGAAGCTTTCTTT
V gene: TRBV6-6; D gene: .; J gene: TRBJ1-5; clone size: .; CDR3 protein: CASSRGPLGGNQPQHF; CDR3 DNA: TGTGCCAGCAGCCGCGGACCCCTGGGGGGCAATCAGCCCCAGCATTTT
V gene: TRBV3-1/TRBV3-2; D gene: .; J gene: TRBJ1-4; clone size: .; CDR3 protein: CASSHGGTLGTNEKLFF; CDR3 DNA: TGTGCCAGCAGCCACGGGGGCACCCTCGGAACTAATGAAAAACTGTTTTTT
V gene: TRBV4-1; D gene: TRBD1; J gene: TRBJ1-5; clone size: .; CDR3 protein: CASSPGQANFNQPQHF; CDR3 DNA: TGCGCCAGCAGCCCCGGACAGGCAAACTTTAATCAGCCCCAGCATTTT
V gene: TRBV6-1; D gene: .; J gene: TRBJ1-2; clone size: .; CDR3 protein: CASSEGEGMIYGYTF; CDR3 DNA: TGTGCCAGCAGTGAAGGGGAAGGGATGATCTATGGCTACACCTTC
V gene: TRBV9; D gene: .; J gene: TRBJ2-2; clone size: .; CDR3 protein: CASSLSTGELFF; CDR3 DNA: TGTGCCAGCAGCTTATCCACCGGGGAGCTGTTTTTT
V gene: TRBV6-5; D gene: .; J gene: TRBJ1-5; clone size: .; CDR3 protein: CASNLVYSNQPQHF; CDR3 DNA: TGTGCCAGCAACCTTGTCTATAGCAATCAGCCCCAGCATTTT
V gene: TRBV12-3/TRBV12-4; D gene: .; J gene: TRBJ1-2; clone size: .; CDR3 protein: CASSLNGNGYTF; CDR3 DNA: TGTGCCAGCAGTTTAAACGGAAACGGCTACACCTTC
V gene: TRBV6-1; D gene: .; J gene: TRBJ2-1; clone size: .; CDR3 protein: CASSDGGGGRDEQFF; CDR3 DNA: TGTGCCAGCAGTGACGGTGGGGGGGGCCGAGATGAGCAGTTCTTC
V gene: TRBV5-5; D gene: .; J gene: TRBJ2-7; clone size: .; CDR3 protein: CASSLGQGLGEQYF; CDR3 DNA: TGTGCCAGCAGCTTGGGTCAGGGGTTGGGCGAGCAGTACTTC
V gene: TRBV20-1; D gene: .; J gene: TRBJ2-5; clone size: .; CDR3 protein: CSASPGFQETQYF; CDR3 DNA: TGCAGTGCTAGTCCCGGTTTCCAAGAGACCCAGTACTTC
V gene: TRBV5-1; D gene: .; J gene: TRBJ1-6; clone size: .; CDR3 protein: CASSLGQSPSSYNSPLHF; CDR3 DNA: TGCGCCAGCAGCTTAGGACAGTCTCCGAGCTCCTATAATTCACCCCTCCACTTT
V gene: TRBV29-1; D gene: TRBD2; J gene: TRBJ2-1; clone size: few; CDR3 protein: CSVLTSGGVNEQFF; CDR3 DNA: TGCAGCGTACTAACTAGCGGGGGGGTGAATGAGCAGTTCTTC
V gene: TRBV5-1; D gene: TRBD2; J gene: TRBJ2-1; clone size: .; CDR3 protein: CASSLIGPSGYNEQFF; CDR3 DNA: TGCGCCAGCAGTCTCATTGGACCTAGCGGATACAATGAGCAGTTCTTC
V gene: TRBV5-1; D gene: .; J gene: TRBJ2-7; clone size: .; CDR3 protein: CASSLTVTYEQYF; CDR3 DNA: TGCGCCAGCAGCTTGACGGTTACCTACGAGCAGTACTTC
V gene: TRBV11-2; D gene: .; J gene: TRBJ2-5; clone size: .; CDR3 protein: CASSSGTNRGTQYF; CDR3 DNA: TGTGCCAGCAGCTCCGGGACAAACCGTGGGACCCAGTACTTC
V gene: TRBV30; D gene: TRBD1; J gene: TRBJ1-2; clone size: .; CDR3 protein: CAWSRTGAHNYGYTF; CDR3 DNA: TGTGCCTGGAGCCGCACAGGGGCACATAACTATGGCTACACCTTC
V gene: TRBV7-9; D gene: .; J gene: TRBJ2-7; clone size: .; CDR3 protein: CASIGGTGATYEQYF; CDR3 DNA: TGTGCCAGCATCGGTGGGACCGGAGCTACCTACGAGCAGTACTTC
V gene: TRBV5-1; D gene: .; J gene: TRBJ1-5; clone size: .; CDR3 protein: CASSLYSGSNQPQHF; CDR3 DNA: TGCGCCAGCAGCTTGTATTCTGGATCCAATCAGCCCCAGCATTTT
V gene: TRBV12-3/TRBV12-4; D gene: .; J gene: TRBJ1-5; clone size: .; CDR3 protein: CASREGNQPQHF; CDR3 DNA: TGTGCCAGCAGGGAAGGCAATCAGCCCCAGCATTTT
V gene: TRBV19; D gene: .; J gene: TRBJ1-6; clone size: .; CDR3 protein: CASSNMDSYNSPLHF; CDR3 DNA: TGTGCCAGTAGCAACATGGACTCCTATAATTCACCCCTCCACTTT
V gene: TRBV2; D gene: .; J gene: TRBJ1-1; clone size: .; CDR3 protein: CASRGEGTEAFF; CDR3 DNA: TGTGCCAGCAGAGGGGAGGGCACTGAAGCTTTCTTT
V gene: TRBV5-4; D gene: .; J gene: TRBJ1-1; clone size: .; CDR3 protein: CASSLVGANTEAFF; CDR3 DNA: TGTGCCAGCAGCTTGGTTGGTGCGAACACTGAAGCTTTCTTT
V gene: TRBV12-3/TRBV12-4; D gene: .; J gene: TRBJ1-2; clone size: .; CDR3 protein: CASSSYLGYTF; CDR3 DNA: TGTGCCAGCAGTTCTTACTTGGGCTACACCTTC
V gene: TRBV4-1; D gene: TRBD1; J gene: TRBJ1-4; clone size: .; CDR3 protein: CASSHYRGEEEKLFF; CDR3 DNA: TGCGCCAGCAGCCATTACAGGGGGGAGGAAGAAAAACTGTTTTTT
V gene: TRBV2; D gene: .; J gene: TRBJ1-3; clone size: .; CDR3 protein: CASNREGNTIYF; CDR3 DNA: TGTGCCAGCAACCGGGAGGGAAACACCATATATTTT
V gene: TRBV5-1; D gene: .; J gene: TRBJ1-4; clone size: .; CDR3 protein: CASSLEGFIFEKLFF; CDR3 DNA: TGCGCCAGCAGCTTGGAGGGTTTCATATTTGAAAAACTGTTTTTT
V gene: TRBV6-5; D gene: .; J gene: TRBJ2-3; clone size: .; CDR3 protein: CASRPRGSTDTQYF; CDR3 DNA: TGTGCCAGCAGACCTAGAGGGTCCACAGATACGCAGTATTTT
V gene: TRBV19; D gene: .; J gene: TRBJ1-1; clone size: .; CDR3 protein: CASRPAEGGKGFTEAFF; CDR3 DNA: TGTGCCAGTAGGCCCGCTGAGGGGGGTAAAGGGTTCACTGAAGCTTTCTTT
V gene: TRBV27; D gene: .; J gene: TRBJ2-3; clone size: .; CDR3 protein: CASSPRGAYTDTQYF; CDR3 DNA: TGTGCCAGCAGTCCCAGGGGCGCTTACACAGATACGCAGTATTTT
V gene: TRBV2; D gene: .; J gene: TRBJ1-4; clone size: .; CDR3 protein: CASSEWGGRGEKLFF; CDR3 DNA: TGTGCCAGCAGTGAATGGGGGGGAAGGGGAGAAAAACTGTTTTTT
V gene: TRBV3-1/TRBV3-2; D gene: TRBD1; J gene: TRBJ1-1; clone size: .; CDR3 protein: CASSLRDRGTEAFF; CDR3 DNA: TGTGCCAGCAGCTTGCGAGACAGGGGCACTGAAGCTTTCTTT
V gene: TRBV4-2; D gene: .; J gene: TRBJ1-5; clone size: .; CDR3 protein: CASSQARVGQPQHF; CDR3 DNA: TGTGCCAGCAGCCAAGCCCGGGTAGGGCAGCCCCAGCATTTT
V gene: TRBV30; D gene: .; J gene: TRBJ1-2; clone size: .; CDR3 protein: CAWSPLGTNYGYTF; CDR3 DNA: TGTGCCTGGAGTCCACTCGGGACAAATTATGGCTACACCTTC
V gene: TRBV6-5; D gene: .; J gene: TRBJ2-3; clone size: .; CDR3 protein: CASSYGVTTGTDTQYF; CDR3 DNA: TGTGCCAGCAGTTACGGTGTTACCACGGGCACAGATACGCAGTATTTT
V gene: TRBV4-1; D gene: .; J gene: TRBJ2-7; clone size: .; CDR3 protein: CASSQDRGAAPYEQYF; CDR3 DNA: TGCGCCAGCAGCCAAGATAGGGGGGCCGCCCCCTACGAGCAGTACTTC
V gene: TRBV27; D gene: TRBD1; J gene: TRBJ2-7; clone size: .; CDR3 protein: CATSPGTEPYEQYF; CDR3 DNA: TGTGCCACCTCCCCCGGGACAGAACCCTACGAGCAGTACTTC
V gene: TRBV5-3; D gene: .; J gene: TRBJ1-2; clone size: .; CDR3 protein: CARSPREPRGGGYTF; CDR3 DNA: TGTGCCAGAAGCCCCCGGGAACCGAGGGGAGGTGGCTACACCTTC
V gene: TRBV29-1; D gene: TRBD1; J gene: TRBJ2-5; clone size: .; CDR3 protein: CSATGGGQETQYF; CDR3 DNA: TGCAGCGCAACAGGGGGTGGACAAGAGACCCAGTACTTC
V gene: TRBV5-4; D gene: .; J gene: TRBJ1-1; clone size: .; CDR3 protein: CASSLGGANTEAFF; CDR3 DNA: TGTGCCAGCAGCTTGGGAGGGGCGAACACTGAAGCTTTCTTT
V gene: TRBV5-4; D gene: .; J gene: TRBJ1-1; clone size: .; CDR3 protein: CASSLEETVHTEAFF; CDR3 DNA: TGTGCCAGCAGCTTAGAGGAGACAGTCCACACTGAAGCTTTCTTT
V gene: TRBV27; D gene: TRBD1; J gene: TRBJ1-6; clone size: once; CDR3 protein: CASSFWTGGNSPLHF; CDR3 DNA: TGTGCCAGCAGTTTCTGGACAGGGGGGAATTCACCCCTCCACTTT
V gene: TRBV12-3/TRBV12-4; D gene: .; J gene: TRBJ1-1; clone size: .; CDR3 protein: CASRTSGGAVAFF; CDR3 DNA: TGTGCCAGCAGAACCTCGGGGGGCGCGGTAGCTTTCTTT
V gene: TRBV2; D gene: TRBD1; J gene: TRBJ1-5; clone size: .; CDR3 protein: CASVAGGLGNQPQHF; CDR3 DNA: TGTGCCAGCGTCGCAGGGGGCCTGGGCAATCAGCCCCAGCATTTT
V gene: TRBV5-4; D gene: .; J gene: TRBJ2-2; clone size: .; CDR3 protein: CASSSRGETGELFF; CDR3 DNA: TGTGCCAGCAGCAGCAGGGGGGAAACCGGGGAGCTGTTTTTT
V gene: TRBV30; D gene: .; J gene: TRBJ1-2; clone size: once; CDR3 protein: CAWSVNQGFQGYTF; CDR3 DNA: TGTGCCTGGAGTGTCAATCAGGGGTTCCAGGGCTACACCTTC
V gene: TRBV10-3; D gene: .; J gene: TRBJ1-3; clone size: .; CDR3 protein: CAISEGSQSSGNTIYF; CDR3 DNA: TGTGCCATCAGTGAGGGATCCCAGAGCTCTGGAAACACCATATATTTT
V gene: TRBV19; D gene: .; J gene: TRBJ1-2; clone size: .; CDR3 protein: CASSIQAYGYTF; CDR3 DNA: TGTGCCAGTAGTATACAGGCCTATGGCTACACCTTC
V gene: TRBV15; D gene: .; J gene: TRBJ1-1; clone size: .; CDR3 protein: CATSRDLGSTEAFF; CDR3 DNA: TGTGCCACCAGCAGAGATCTCGGATCCACTGAAGCTTTCTTT
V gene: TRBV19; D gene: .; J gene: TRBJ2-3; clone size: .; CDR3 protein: CASVGPGIDTQYF; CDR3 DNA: .
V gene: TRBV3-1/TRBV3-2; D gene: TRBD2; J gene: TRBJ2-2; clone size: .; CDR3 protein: CASSPLAGGPNTGELFF; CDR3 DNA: TGTGCCAGCAGCCCTCTCGCGGGGGGGCCGAACACCGGGGAGCTGTTTTTT
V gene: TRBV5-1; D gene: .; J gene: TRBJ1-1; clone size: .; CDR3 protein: CASSFSRRPRAEAFF; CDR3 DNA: TGCGCCAGCAGCTTTTCTCGACGCCCACGGGCTGAAGCTTTCTTT